This TCR beta chain was found in a study of cytomegalovirus exposure and HLA in healthy donors. On this clone: Its antigen is unidentified.

The CDR3 is made up of 15 amino acids. V gave up 0 bases and J gave up 0 bases, with 8 bases separating them. Germline CDR1 and CDR2: SGHTA and FQGNSA. Study outcomes and limitations: Reportedly, a later analysis found an Asian-associated ancestry cluster had fewer N-insertions than the approximately 670-donor mean.

In the PCR, 60 Vbeta and 13 Jbeta primers were used. As originally analysed: The authors later counted approximately 80 million unique TCR beta chains, about 11 million of them shared. Data came from immunoSEQ multiplex PCR; TCRdb stores just in-frame clones and leaves some out. That table furnishes V, J and clone size, whereas the DNA furnished D and trimming. Of more than 85,000 clones in the sample, roughly 83% were seen once. This clonotype originated in a male donor in good health and CMV-seropositive. J is TRBJ1-1 and V is TRBV7-2; unclear D gene. The sequenced sample was PBMCs. The CDR3 DNA sequence: TGTGCCAGCAGCTTAGCCGGTAAGATGAACACTGAAGCTTTCTTT. Translated, it gives CASSLAGKMNTEAFF.